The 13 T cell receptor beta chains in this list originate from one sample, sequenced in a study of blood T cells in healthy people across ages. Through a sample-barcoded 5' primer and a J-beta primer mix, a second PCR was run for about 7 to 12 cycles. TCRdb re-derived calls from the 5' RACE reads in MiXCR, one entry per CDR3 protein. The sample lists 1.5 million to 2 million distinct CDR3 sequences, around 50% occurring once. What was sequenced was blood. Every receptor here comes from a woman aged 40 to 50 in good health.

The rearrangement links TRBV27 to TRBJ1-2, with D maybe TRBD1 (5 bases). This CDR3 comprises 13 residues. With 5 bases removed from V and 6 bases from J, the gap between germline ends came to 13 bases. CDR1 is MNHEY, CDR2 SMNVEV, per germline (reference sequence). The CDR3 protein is CASSQTETDGYTF. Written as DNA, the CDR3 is TGTGCCAGCAGTCAGACAGAGACCGATGGCTACACCTTC.

The CDR3 DNA sequence: TGTGCCAGTAAGGACACTGAAGCTTTCTTT. This gives the protein CASKDTEAFF. V usage is TRBV28 and J usage is TRBJ1-1, with D unresolved. Germline CDR1 reads MDHEN; CDR2 reads SYDVKM. Trimming shortened V by 9 bases and J by 3 bases, and 5 bases separated the two germline ends. The CDR3 covers 10 residues.

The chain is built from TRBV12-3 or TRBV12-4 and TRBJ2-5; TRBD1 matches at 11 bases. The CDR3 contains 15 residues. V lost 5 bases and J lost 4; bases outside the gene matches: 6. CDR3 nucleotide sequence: TGTGCCAGCAGTGGTGGACAGGGGGCCACAGAGACCCAGTACTTC. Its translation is CASSGGQGATETQYF.

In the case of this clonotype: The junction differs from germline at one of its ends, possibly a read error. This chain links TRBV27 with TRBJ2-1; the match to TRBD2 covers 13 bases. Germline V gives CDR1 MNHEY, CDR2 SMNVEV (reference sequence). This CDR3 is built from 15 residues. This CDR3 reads CASSFGLAGDNGQFF. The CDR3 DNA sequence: TGTGCCAGCAGTTTTGGACTAGCGGGAGACAATGGGCAGTTCTTC.

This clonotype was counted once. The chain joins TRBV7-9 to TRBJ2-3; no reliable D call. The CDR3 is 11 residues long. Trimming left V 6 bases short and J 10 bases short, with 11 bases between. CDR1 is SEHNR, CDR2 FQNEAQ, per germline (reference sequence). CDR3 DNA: TGTGCCAGCAGGTGGAGAGACGCGCAGTATTTT. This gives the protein CASRWRDAQYF.

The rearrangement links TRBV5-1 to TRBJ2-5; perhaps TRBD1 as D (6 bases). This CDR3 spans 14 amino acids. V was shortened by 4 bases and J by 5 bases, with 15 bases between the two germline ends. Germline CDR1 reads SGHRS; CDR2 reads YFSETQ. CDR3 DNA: TGCGCCAGCAGCATACTACAGGGTGGGGAGACCCAGTACTTC. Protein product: CASSILQGGETQYF.

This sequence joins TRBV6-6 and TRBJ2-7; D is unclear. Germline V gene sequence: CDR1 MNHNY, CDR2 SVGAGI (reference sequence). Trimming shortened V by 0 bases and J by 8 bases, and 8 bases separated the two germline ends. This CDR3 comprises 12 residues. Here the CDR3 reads CASSYSSFQQYF. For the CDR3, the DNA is TGTGCCAGCAGTTACTCTAGCTTCCAGCAGTACTTC.

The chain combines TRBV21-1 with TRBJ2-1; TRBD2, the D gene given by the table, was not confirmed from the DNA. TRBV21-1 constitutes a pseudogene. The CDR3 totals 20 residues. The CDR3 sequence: CASSKWLAGGNEAPYNEQFF. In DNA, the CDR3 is TGTGCCAGCAGCAAATGGCTAGCGGGGGGAAACGAAGCGCCCTACAATGAGCAGTTCTTC.

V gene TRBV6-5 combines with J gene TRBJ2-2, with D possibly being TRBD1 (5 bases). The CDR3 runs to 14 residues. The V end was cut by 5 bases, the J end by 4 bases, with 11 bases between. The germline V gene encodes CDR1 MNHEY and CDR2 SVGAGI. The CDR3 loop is CASSAGYRTGELFF. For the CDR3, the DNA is TGTGCCAGCAGTGCAGGGTATCGCACCGGGGAGCTGTTTTTT.

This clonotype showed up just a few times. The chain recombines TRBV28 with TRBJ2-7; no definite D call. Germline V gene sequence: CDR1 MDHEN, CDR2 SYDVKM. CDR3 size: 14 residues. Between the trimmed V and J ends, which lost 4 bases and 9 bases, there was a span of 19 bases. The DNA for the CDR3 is TGTGCCAGCAGTTCGCCGCCCCCTCTTTGGGGGCAGTACTTC. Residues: CASSSPPPLWGQYF.

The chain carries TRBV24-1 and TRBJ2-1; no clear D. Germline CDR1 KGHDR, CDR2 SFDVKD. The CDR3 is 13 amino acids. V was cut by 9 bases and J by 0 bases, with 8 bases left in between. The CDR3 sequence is CATGVSSYNEQFF. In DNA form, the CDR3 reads TGTGCCACCGGGGTGTCCTCCTACAATGAGCAGTTCTTC.

CDR3 in DNA: TGTGCCAGCACCGGACAGGGGGTAAGGAATTCACCCCTCCACTTT. Translation: CASTGQGVRNSPLHF. The rearrangement uses TRBV6-6 and TRBJ1-6, with 10 bases that match TRBD1. Per the germline V gene, CDR1 is MNHNY and CDR2 is SVGAGI (reference sequence). V lost 7 bases, J lost 7 bases, and 7 bases stayed unmatched. This CDR3 has 15 residues.

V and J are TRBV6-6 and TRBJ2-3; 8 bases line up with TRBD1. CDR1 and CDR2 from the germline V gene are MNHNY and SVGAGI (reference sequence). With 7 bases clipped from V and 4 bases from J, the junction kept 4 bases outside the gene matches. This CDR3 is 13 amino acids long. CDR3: CASKDRAADTQYF. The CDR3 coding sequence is TGTGCCAGCAAGGACAGGGCGGCAGATACGCAGTATTTT.